This T cell receptor beta chain was retrieved from a study of cytomegalovirus exposure and HLA in healthy donors. In the study overall: Of all 400 or so donors who were genotyped, roughly 83% belonged to the Caucasian-associated ancestry cluster.

V was clipped by 4 bases and J by 8 bases; unmatched bases: 2. This CDR3 is 12 amino acids long. The germline V gene has CDR1 SNHLY and CDR2 FYNNEI. The PCR used 60 Vbeta and 13 Jbeta primers. Using immunoSEQ multiplex PCR, the repertoire was profiled, and TCRdb retains in-frame clones only, with some absent. The sample consists of about 89,000 clones, about two thirds of them appearing once. As regards this clone: The antigen remains undetermined.

Study findings and constraints: Most subjects had HLA-A and HLA-B alleles reportedly predicted accurately by TCR beta sequences. Later, an analysis showed that TCR beta chains associated with HLA were more clonally expanded than others that were equally common. A later analysis linked a missense DCLRE1C variant to TCR beta V- and J-gene trimming.

The clonotype originates from a human donor in good health. The sample comprised PBMCs. The chain employs TRBV2 and TRBJ2-4; the match to TRBD1 covers 7 bases. In DNA form, the CDR3 reads TGTGCCAGCAGTGGGGACAGCGACATTCAGTACTTC. Translated: CASSGDSDIQYF.